This T cell receptor beta chain was sequenced in a study of CD8 T cells in Susac syndrome. From blood CD8+ and CD4+ T cells, the TCR beta chain was sequenced. The authors negatively isolated CD8+ and CD4+ T cells and FACS-enriched TEMRA cells. A note on this clonotype: What it binds is not known.

Reverse transcription of roughly 0.5 to 1 ug RNA used random hexamers. The authors amplified TCR beta CDR3 across 54 Vbeta and 13 Jbeta using immunoSEQ multiplex PCR. TCRdb re-called the immunoSEQ multiplex PCR reads with MiXCR, one entry per CDR3 protein. The table includes approximately 230,000 distinct CDR3 sequences, around 95% detected once. Overall study findings and caveats: The study acknowledged a relatively small number of individuals in its TCR sequencing and HLA analysis.

This receptor was identified in a human donor with multiple sclerosis. The sequencing sample was made of CD4+ T cells from PBMCs.

The CDR3 nucleotides are TGTGCCAGCAGCTTGGGTAGTACGACTTACAATGAGCAGTTCTTC. It is translated as CASSLGSTTYNEQFF. The chain links TRBV7-9 to TRBJ2-1, with unresolved D. The CDR3 has 15 amino acids. V gave up 3 bases and J gave up 4 bases, with 13 bases separating them. Per germline, CDR1 SEHNR and CDR2 FQNEAQ (reference sequence).